This T cell receptor beta chain originates from a study of blood T cell repertoires in COVID-19. Clones were read by immunoSEQ multiplex PCR, and TCRdb kept only the in-frame ones, dropping some. The data show some 350,000 clones, about 87% seen once. The CDR3 sequence is 11 residues long. V was trimmed by 10 bases and J by 4 bases, leaving 8 bases between them. The germline V gene has CDR1 LNHDA and CDR2 SQIVND (reference sequence). The receptor was derived from a human donor in a cohort sampled during active COVID-19. The sample was peripheral blood. The chain carries TRBV19 and TRBJ1-3, with no clear D. As DNA, the CDR3 is TGTGCCACCCGGAGCGGAAACACCATATATTTT. It codes for CATRSGNTIYF.